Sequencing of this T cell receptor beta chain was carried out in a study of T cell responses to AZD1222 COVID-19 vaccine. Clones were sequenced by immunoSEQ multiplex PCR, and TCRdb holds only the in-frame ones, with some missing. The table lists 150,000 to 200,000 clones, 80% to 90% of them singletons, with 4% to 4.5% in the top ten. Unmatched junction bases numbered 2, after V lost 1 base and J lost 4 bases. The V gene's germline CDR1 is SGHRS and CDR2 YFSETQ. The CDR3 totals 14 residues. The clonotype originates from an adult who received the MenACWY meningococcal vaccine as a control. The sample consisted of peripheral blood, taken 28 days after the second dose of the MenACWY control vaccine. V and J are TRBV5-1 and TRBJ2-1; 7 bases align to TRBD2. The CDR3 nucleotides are TGCGCCAGCAGCTTGCCTAGCGGATACAATGAGCAGTTCTTC. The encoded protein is CASSLPSGYNEQFF.